The 18 T cell receptor beta chains below all came from one sample that was sequenced in a study of blood T cell repertoires in COVID-19. Some clones are missing from TCRdb's copy, which holds only in-frame ones; the method was immunoSEQ multiplex PCR. The repertoire holds some 35,000 clones, with 83% as singletons. The specimen was peripheral blood. The receptors derive from a man aged 50 to 59 with acute or convalescent COVID-19.

The count of this clone is one. The chain has TRBV10-3 and TRBJ1-5; a possible D gene is TRBD1 (5 bases). The germline V gene encodes CDR1 ENHRY and CDR2 SYGVKD. V was pared by 0 bases and J by 11 bases, with 14 bases between. This CDR3 has 14 amino acids. The CDR3 reads CAISESTDGGAQHF. The DNA for the CDR3 is TGTGCCATCAGTGAGTCGACAGACGGGGGGGCCCAGCATTTT.

The CDR3 sequence is CASRRDTYNEQFF. The CDR3 DNA is TGCGCCAGCAGGAGGGACACCTACAATGAGCAGTTCTTC. The V and J genes are TRBV10-2 and TRBJ2-1, with D possibly TRBD1 on 6 matching bases. The germline V gene encodes CDR1 WSHSY and CDR2 SAAADI. With 6 bases removed from V and 2 bases from J, the gap between germline ends came to 8 bases. The CDR3 extends over 13 amino acids.

This sequence joins TRBV11-3 and TRBJ2-1, with a tentative D call TRBD1 (6 bases). Germline V gene data show CDR1 as SGHNT and CDR2 as YENEEA. V was shortened by 5 bases and J by 4 bases, with 18 bases between the two germline ends. The CDR3 covers 16 residues. The CDR3 DNA follows: TGTGCCAGCAGCCCTGGACTGGACAGAGGATACAATGAGCAGTTCTTC. Residues: CASSPGLDRGYNEQFF.

This CDR3 reads CASEPGLAGGSAGELFF. The CDR3 nucleotides are TGTGCCAGCGAGCCGGGACTAGCGGGAGGATCAGCCGGGGAGCTGTTTTTT. The chain employs TRBV28 and TRBJ2-2; the match to TRBD2 covers 15 bases. Germline assignment: CDR1 MDHEN and CDR2 SYDVKM. V shed 8 bases and J 6 bases; nucleotides not matched to a gene: 10. This CDR3 comprises 17 residues. The complete variable domain, with remaining parts taken from reference TRBV28 and TRBJ2-2, reads DVKVTQSSRYLVKRTGEKVFLECVQDMDHENMFWYRQDPGLGLRLIYFSYDVKMKEKGDIPEGYSVSREKKERFSLILESASTNQTSMYLCASEPGLAGGSAGELFFGEGSRLTVL.

The J gene is TRBJ1-1, the V gene TRBV6-2 or TRBV6-3, with D perhaps matching TRBD1 (6 bases). V was pared by 3 bases and J by 0 bases, with 17 bases between. The CDR3 loop spans 17 amino acids. CDR1 MNHEY and CDR2 SVGEGT come from the germline V gene. The CDR3 loop is CASSYSRGHRMNTEAFF. DNA of the CDR3: TGTGCCAGCAGTTATAGTAGGGGACATAGGATGAACACTGAAGCTTTCTTT.

This chain joins TRBV12-3 or TRBV12-4 and TRBJ1-1, with D unresolved. This CDR3 contains 12 residues. V was shortened by 4 bases and J by 1 base, with 4 bases between the two germline ends. CDR3 DNA sequence: TGTGCCAGCAGTTACAGGAACACTGAAGCTTTCTTT. This sequence encodes CASSYRNTEAFF.

V gene TRBV27 combines with J gene TRBJ1-5; perhaps TRBD1 as D (5 bases). CDR3 length: 14 amino acids. Germline V lookup: CDR1 MNHEY, CDR2 SMNVEV (reference sequence). Between the trimmed V and J ends, which lost 6 bases and 0 bases, there was a span of 9 bases. The CDR3 sequence is CASSVRGSNQPQHF. The CDR3 DNA reads as TGTGCCAGCAGCGTAAGGGGTAGCAATCAGCCCCAGCATTTT.

The genes are TRBV10-2 and TRBJ2-2, with 8 bases identical to TRBD2. Looked up from germline, CDR1 is WSHSY and CDR2 is SAAADI. The CDR3 runs 16 residues. V lost 5 bases and J lost 1; bases outside the gene matches: 6. CDR3 DNA sequence: TGCGCCAGCAGTTTTGCGGGAGGCCAGAACACCGGGGAGCTGTTTTTT. It translates to CASSFAGGQNTGELFF.

The gene calls are TRBV5-4 and TRBJ2-1; 15 bases agree with TRBD2. There are 16 residues in the CDR3. Germline CDR1 is SGHNT and CDR2 is YYREEE (reference sequence). V lost 4 bases to trimming and J lost 10 bases; unmatched junction nucleotides: 9. The CDR3 nucleotides are TGTGCCAGCAGCCCCCCGGGACTAGCGGGGGGCCGAGAGCAGTTCTTC. It yields the protein CASSPPGLAGGREQFF.

J is TRBJ1-1 and V is TRBV29-1; D perhaps matches TRBD1 (5 bases). There are 11 residues in the CDR3. The germline V and J ends were trimmed by 4 bases and 5 bases, with 8 bases remaining between them. CDR1 SQVTM and CDR2 ANQGSEA come from the germline V gene. This CDR3 is CSVGGHTEAFF. CDR3 in DNA: TGCAGCGTTGGGGGCCATACTGAAGCTTTCTTT.

J is TRBJ2-7 and V is TRBV3-1 (or the pseudogene TRBV3-2); 13 bases map to TRBD2. The germline V gene encodes CDR1 LGHDT and CDR2 YNNKEL (reference sequence). CDR3 length: 15 residues. The junction had 7 bases not matched to a gene; V was cut back by 3 bases and J by 8 bases. The CDR3 region is CASSQLLAGGEKQYF. The CDR3 coding sequence is TGTGCCAGCAGCCAGCTACTAGCGGGAGGGGAAAAGCAGTACTTC.

The V and J genes are TRBV27 and TRBJ2-4; 9 bases are shared with TRBD1. The germline V gene has CDR1 MNHEY and CDR2 SMNVEV (reference sequence). This CDR3 contains 15 residues. The trim removed 2 bases at V and 7 bases at J, leaving 6 bases unmatched. CDR3 loop: CASSLVGTGSNIQYF. CDR3 DNA sequence: TGTGCCAGCAGTTTAGTCGGGACAGGGTCCAACATTCAGTACTTC.

DNA of the CDR3: TGTGCCAGCAGTCGTGACAGGGGTTTGAGCTCCTACAATGAGCAGTTCTTC. Protein product: CASSRDRGLSSYNEQFF. The rearrangement links TRBV27 to TRBJ2-1; 8 nucleotides line up with TRBD1. CDR3 length equals 17 residues. Losses at the gene ends were 5 bases for V and 0 bases for J; bases not matched to a gene: 9. The V gene's germline CDR1 is MNHEY and CDR2 SMNVEV (reference sequence).

The chain uses TRBV6-6 and TRBJ2-7; D is perhaps TRBD2 (5 bases). This CDR3 region has 15 residues. V shed 2 bases and J shed 7 bases, with 18 bases lying between them. The germline CDR1 and CDR2 sequences are MNHNY and SVGAGI (reference sequence). The CDR3 region has the DNA TGTGCCAGCAGTTACCAAGCGGAGAACAGTGGGGAGCAGTACTTC. As protein: CASSYQAENSGEQYF.

Only a few counts were recorded for this clone. This sequence joins TRBV7-8 and TRBJ2-1; TRBD2 aligns across 11 bases. V was clipped by 6 bases and J by 0 bases; unmatched bases: 4. Germline V lookup: CDR1 SGHVS, CDR2 FQNEAQ. The CDR3 consists of 16 residues. In nucleotides, the CDR3 is TGTGCCAGCAGATACACTAGCGGGAGCTCCTACAATGAGCAGTTCTTC. Its protein product is CASRYTSGSSYNEQFF.

This chain links TRBV14 with TRBJ2-7, with 7 bases lining up with TRBD1. The CDR3 has 16 amino acids. V was clipped by 0 bases and J by 7 bases; unmatched bases: 12. Germline V gene lookup returns CDR1 SGHDN and CDR2 FVKESK. CDR3 in DNA: TGTGCCAGCAGCCAAGAATCACAGGGGATGTCTAGAGAGCAGTACTTC. As protein: CASSQESQGMSREQYF.

The genes are TRBV7-8 and TRBJ2-5, with unresolved D. The CDR3 length is 12 residues. The V and J ends lost 3 bases and 4 bases respectively, with 6 bases between them. Germline CDR1 reads SGHVS; CDR2 reads FQNEAQ. CDR3: CASSFSAETQYF. The CDR3, as DNA: TGTGCCAGCAGCTTCAGCGCAGAGACCCAGTACTTC.

This sequence joins TRBV11-2 and TRBJ1-2, with D unresolved. Trimming left V 1 base short and J 4 bases short, with 10 bases between. The CDR3 loop spans 14 amino acids. From germline, CDR1 is SGHAT and CDR2 FQNNGV. This CDR3 is CASSLAPGTYGYTF. The CDR3 DNA reads as TGTGCCAGCAGCTTAGCCCCAGGAACCTATGGCTACACCTTC.